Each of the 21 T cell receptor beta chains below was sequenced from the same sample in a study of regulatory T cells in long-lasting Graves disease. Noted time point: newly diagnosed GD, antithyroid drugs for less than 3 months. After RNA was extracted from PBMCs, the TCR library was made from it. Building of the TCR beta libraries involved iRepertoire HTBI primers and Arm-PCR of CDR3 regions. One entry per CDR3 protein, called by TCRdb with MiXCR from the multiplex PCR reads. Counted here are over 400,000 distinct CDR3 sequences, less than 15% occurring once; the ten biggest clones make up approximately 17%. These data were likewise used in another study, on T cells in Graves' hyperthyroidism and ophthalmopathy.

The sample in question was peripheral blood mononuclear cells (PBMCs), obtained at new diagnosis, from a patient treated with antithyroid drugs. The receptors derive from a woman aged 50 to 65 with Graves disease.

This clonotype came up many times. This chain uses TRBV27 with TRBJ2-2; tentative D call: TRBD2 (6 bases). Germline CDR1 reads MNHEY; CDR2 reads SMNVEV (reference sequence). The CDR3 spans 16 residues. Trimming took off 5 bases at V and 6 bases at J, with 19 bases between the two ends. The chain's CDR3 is CASSPRRAEVPGELFF. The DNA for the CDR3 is TGTGCCAGCAGTCCTCGGAGGGCCGAGGTTCCCGGGGAGCTGTTTTTT.

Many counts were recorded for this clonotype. The CDR3 spells CSARPPTSGRDEQFF. CDR3 sequence (DNA): TGCAGTGCTAGACCGCCGACTAGCGGGAGGGATGAGCAGTTCTTC. This chain uses TRBV20-1 with TRBJ2-1; 14 nucleotides agree with TRBD2. The ends lost 2 bases at V and 8 bases at J; junction bases unmatched: 5. The CDR3 is 15 amino acids. Germline V gene sequence: CDR1 DFQATT, CDR2 SNEGSKA (reference sequence).

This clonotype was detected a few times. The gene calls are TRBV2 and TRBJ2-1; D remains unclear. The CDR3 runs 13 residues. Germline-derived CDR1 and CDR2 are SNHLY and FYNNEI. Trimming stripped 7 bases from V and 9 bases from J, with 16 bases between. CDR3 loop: CASNNGRSCEQFF. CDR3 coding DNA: TGTGCCAGCAACAATGGCCGATCATGTGAGCAGTTCTTC.

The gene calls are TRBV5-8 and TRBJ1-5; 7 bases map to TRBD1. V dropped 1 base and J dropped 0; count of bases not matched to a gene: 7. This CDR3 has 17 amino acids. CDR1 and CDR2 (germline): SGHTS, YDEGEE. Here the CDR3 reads CASSLTSGTDSNQPQHF. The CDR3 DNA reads TGTGCCAGCAGCTTGACAAGCGGGACAGATAGCAATCAGCCCCAGCATTTT.

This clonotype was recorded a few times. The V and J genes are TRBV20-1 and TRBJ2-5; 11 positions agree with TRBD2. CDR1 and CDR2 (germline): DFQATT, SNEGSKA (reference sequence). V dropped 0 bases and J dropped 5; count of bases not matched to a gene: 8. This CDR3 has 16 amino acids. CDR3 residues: CSAREILAGGFETQYF. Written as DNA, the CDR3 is TGCAGTGCTAGAGAGATTCTAGCGGGAGGTTTCGAGACCCAGTACTTC.

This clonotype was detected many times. The chain's CDR3 is CAWSKWEGQETQYF. The DNA for the CDR3 is TGTGCCTGGAGTAAGTGGGAGGGCCAGGAGACCCAGTACTTC. This chain joins TRBV30 and TRBJ2-5, with 7 nucleotides matching TRBD2. V shed 2 bases, J shed 5 bases, and the junction held 8 bases outside the gene matches. The CDR3 has 14 amino acids. Germline CDR1 and CDR2: GTSNPN and SVGIG (reference sequence).

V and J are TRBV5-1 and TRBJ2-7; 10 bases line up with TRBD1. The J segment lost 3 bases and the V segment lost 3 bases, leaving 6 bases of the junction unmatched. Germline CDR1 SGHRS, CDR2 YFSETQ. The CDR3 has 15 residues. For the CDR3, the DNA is TGCGCCAGCAGCTACAGACAGGGGGCCATCTACGAGCAGTACTTC. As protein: CASSYRQGAIYEQYF.

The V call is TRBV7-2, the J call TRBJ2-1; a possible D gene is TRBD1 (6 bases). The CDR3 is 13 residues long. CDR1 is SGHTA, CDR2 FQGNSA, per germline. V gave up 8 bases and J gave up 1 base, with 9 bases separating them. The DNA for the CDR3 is TGTGCCAGCCTCAGGGGTTCCTACAATGAGCAGTTCTTC. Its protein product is CASLRGSYNEQFF.

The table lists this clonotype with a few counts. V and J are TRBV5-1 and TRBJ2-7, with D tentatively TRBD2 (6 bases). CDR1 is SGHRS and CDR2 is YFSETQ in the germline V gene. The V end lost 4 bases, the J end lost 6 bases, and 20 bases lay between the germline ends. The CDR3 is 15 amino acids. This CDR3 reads CASSRLGAGNGEQYF. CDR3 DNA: TGCGCCAGCAGCAGGTTAGGGGCGGGAAACGGCGAGCAGTACTTC.

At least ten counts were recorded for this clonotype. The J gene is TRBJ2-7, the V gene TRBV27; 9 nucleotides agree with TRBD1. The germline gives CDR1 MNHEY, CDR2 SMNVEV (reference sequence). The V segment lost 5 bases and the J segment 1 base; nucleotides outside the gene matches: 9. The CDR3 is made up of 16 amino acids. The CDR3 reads CASSGTGFDSSYEQYF. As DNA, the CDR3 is TGTGCCAGCAGTGGGACAGGGTTCGACTCTTCCTACGAGCAGTACTTC.

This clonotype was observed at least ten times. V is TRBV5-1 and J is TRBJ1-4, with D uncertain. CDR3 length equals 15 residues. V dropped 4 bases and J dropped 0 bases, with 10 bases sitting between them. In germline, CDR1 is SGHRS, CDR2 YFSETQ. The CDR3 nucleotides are TGCGCCAGCAGCCCCAGCCAGGCAACTAATGAAAAACTGTTTTTT. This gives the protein CASSPSQATNEKLFF.

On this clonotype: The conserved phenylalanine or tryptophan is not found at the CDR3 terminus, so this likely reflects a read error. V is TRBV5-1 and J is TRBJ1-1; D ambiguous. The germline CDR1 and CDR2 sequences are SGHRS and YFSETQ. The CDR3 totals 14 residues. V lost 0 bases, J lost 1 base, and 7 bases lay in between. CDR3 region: CASSLVRENTEAFL. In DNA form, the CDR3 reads TGCGCCAGCAGCTTGGTTCGGGAGAACACTGAAGCTTTCCTT.

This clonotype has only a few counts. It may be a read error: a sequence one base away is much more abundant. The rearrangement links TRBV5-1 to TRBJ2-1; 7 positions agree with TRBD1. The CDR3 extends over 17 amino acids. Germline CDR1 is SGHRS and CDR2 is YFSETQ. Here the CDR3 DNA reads TGCGCCAGCAGCTTGGAGAGGGGGCTACGCTTAAGCAATGAGCAGCTCTTC. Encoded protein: CASSLERGLRLSNEQLF.

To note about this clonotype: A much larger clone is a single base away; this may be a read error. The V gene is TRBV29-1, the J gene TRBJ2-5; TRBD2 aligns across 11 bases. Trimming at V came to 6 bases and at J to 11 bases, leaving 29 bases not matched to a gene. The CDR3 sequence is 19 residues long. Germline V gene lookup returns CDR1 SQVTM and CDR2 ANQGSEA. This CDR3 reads CSVEGWLAGGQSSYNEQYF. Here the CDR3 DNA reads TGCAGCGTCGAGGGATGGCTAGCGGGAGGCCAAAGCTCCTACAATGAGCAGTACTTC.

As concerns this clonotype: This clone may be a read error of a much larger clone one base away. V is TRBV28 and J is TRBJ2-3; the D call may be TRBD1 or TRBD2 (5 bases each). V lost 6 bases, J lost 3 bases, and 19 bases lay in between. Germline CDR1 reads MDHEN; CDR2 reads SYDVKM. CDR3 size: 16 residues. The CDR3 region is CASSSPGTGLTDTQYF. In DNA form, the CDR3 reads TGTGCCAGCAGCTCCCCCGGGACGGGATTGACAGATACGCAGTATTTT.

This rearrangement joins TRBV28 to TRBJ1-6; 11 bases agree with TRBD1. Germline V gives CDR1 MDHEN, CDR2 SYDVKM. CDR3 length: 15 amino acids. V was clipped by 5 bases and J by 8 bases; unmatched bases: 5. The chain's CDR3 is CASSPRTGGYSPLHF. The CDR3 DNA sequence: TGTGCCAGCAGTCCCCGGACAGGGGGCTATTCACCCCTCCACTTT.

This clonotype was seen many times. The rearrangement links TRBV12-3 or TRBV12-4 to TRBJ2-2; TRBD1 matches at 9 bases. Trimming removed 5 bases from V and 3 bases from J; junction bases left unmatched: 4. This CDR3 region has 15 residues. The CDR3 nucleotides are TGTGCCAGCAGTACCGGGACAGGGTACACCGGGGAGCTGTTTTTT. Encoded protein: CASSTGTGYTGELFF.

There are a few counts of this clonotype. The CDR3 reads CASSFSGEDTQYF. CDR3 nucleotides: TGCGCCAGCAGCTTTAGCGGGGAAGATACGCAGTATTTT. This chain links TRBV5-1 with TRBJ2-3; TRBD2 matches 8 bases. The CDR3 contains 13 residues. The ends lost 2 bases at V and 5 bases at J; junction bases unmatched: 1. Germline V gene data show CDR1 as SGHRS and CDR2 as YFSETQ.

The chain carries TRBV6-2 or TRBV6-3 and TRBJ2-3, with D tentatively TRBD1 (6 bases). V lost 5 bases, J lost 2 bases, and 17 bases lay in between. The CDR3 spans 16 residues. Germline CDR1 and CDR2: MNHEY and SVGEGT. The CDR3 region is CASSPTGNGVTDTQYF. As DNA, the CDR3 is TGTGCCAGCAGTCCTACAGGGAATGGAGTCACAGATACGCAGTATTTT.

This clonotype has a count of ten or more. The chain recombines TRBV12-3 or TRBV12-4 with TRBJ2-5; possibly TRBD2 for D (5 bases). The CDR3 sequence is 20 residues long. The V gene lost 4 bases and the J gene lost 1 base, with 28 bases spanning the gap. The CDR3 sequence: CASSYLKRGIIGRVQETQYF. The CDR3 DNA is TGTGCCAGCAGTTATTTGAAGAGAGGGATAATAGGGCGGGTCCAAGAGACCCAGTACTTC.

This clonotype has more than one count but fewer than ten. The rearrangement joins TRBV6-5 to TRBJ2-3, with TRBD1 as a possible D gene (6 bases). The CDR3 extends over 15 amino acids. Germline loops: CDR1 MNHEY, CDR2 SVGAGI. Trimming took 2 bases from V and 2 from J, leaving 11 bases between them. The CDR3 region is CASSYTQGYTDTQYF. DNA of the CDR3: TGTGCCAGCAGTTACACACAGGGATACACAGATACGCAGTATTTT.